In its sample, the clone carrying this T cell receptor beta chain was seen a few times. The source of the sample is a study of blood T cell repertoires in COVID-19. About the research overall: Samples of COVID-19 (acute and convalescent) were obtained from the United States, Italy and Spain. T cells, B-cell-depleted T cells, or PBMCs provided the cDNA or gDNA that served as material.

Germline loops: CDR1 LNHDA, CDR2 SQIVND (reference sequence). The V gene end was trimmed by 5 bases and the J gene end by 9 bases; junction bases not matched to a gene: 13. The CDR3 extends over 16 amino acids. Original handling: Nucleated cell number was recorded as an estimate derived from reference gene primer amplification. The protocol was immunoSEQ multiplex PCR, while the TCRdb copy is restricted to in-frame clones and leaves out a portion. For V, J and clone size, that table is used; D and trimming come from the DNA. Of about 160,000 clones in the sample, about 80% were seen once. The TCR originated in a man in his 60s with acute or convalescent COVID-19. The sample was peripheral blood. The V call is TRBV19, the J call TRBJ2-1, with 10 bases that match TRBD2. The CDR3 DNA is TGTGCCAGTAGTTTACAGCGGGGGGGCCTTTTACTTGAGCAGTTCTTC. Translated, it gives CASSLQRGGLLLEQFF.